This TCR beta chain comes out of a study of CD8+CD57+ T cells in acquired aplastic anemia. Whole-study context: The study obtained an average of approximately 3 ug of DNA from sorted CD4+ and CD8+ cells. For CD4+ cells, healthy donors had an average of approximately 9.8 million reads. Study findings and constraints: There were 25 to 35 CD8+ CDR3 sequences that occurred in both patients and controls. Patients versus controls showed no significant CD8+ Simpson's diversity difference.

For CDR3 and TCR beta VDJ profiling, genomic DNA was the template used. TCRdb used MiXCR to reprocess the reads, holding one entry per CDR3 protein. The data contain around 140,000 distinct CDR3 sequences, 40% to 45% of them singletons. CDR1 is MNHEY, CDR2 SMNVEV, per germline (reference sequence). The CDR3 contains 14 residues. Trimming removed 5 bases from V and 2 bases from J, with 12 bases in between. This clonotype was picked up a small number of times. Its specificity is not known. Source material: sorted CD4+, CD8+, or CD8+CD57+ T cells (not recorded which) from PBMCs. The clonotype was recovered from a human donor in good health, serving as a control. The rearrangement uses TRBV27 and TRBJ1-1, with D possibly TRBD1 on 5 matching bases. The DNA for the CDR3 is TGTGCCAGCAGTGACAGTCAGATCAACACTGAAGCTTTCTTT. Amino acids: CASSDSQINTEAFF.